The rows below give T cell receptor beta chains drawn from one sample of a study of CD8 T cells in Susac syndrome. TCRdb recomputed calls from the immunoSEQ multiplex PCR reads with MiXCR, one row per CDR3 protein. Among around 230,000 distinct CDR3 sequences listed, 90% to 96% were seen once. Sequencing was performed on CD4+ T cells from PBMCs. The receptor set was obtained from a human donor with Susac syndrome. Both conserved end residues are part of each CDR3. D genes are given only for firm matches. Expanded clones are given a class, and other clones once, few, many or no size at all.

cdr3_nt,cdr3_aa,j_call,d_call,clone_size,v_call
TGTGCCTGGAGTGTCGGGGGCCGGGAGTATTTT,CAWSVGGREYF,TRBJ2-3,-,-,TRBV30
TGTGCCAGTACCCTGGGGGGCAGGCTAGCCAAAAACATTCAGTACTTC,CASTLGGRLAKNIQYF,TRBJ2-4,-,-,TRBV19
TGTGCCAGCAGCTTAAGCTCGGGCCGCGACACCGGGGAGCTGTTTTTT,CASSLSSGRDTGELFF,TRBJ2-2,-,-,TRBV7-3
TGTGCCATCTCAGGACAGCCGGATACGCAGTATTTT,CAISGQPDTQYF,TRBJ2-3,-,-,TRBV7-9
TGTGCCAGCAGTTACTCATCAGGGGATAATGGCCAGCCCCAGCATTTT,CASSYSSGDNGQPQHF,TRBJ1-5,-,-,TRBV6-6
TGTGCCTGGAGTGCAGGAGTATTCTCCTACGAGCAGTACTTC,CAWSAGVFSYEQYF,TRBJ2-7,-,-,TRBV30
TGCAGCGCTGATCCGGGACAGGGAACGGCGAATGAGCAGTTCTTC,CSADPGQGTANEQFF,TRBJ2-1,TRBD1,-,TRBV29-1
TGTGCCAGCTCACCGTCTCTTCCAACTAGCGGGAGTAGTCCCTACGAGCAGTACTTC,CASSPSLPTSGSSPYEQYF,TRBJ2-7,TRBD2,-,TRBV18
TGCAGTGCTAGAGGATCAGGGGGCGCTGGGACTGAAGCTTTCTTT,CSARGSGGAGTEAFF,TRBJ1-1,TRBD1,once,TRBV20-1
TGTGCCAGCAGTGCTGTCCTACGCACAGATACGCAGTATTTT,CASSAVLRTDTQYF,TRBJ2-3,-,-,TRBV2
TGTGCCAGCAGCTCGGGGCGGGATACGCAGTATTTT,CASSSGRDTQYF,TRBJ2-3,-,-,TRBV7-9
TGTGCCAGCAGCCAAGATTCTGGGCGGATGATTTACGAGCAGTACTTC,CASSQDSGRMIYEQYF,TRBJ2-7,-,-,TRBV3-1
TGCAGTGCTAGCCCCAGCAGGGTCACTGAAGCTTTCTTT,CSASPSRVTEAFF,TRBJ1-1,-,-,TRBV20-1
TGTGCCAGCAGTTTTAGGACTGGAGTCTATGGCTACACCTTC,CASSFRTGVYGYTF,TRBJ1-2,-,-,TRBV28
TGTGCCAGCAGCTCCACAGGGGGGGGTAATCAGCCCCAGCATTTT,CASSSTGGGNQPQHF,TRBJ1-5,TRBD1,-,TRBV7-2
TGTGCCAGCAGCCAAGGGTCGGGACCCCGCAATGAGCAGTTCTTC,CASSQGSGPRNEQFF,TRBJ2-1,-,-,TRBV4-2
TGCAGCGTTGAAGATCCCAGCGGGGGTATTCAGTACTTC,CSVEDPSGGIQYF,TRBJ2-4,TRBD2,-,TRBV29-1